The entry below gives a single T cell receptor beta chain sequence along with its context. Original analysis: Amplification with reference gene primers provided the estimates of nucleated cell counts. Libraries were prepared by immunoSEQ multiplex PCR; TCRdb keeps only in-frame clonotypes and omits some of them. V, J and clone size are taken as reported in that table, and D and trimming were inferred from the DNA itself. Of roughly 39,000 clones listed, approximately 86% are singletons. This CDR3 is 13 amino acids long. Germline CDR1 and CDR2: SQVTM and ANQGSEA. V was pared by 4 bases and J by 8 bases, with 17 bases between. The record originates from a study of blood T cell repertoires in COVID-19. Study at large: Sites across the United States, Italy and Spain contributed samples from acute and convalescent COVID-19.

This receptor was identified in a man over 45 in a cohort sampled during active COVID-19. V and J are TRBV29-1 and TRBJ1-2, with D perhaps TRBD1 (5 bases). Sequencing was done on a sample of peripheral blood. The CDR3 DNA follows: TGCAGCGTTGTGAACAGGTCATCGACCGGCTACACCTTC. This translates into CSVVNRSSTGYTF.